The clone carrying this T cell receptor beta chain came up once. This sample stems from a study of T cell responses to AZD1222 COVID-19 vaccine. CDR3 length: 12 residues. CDR1 is SGDLS and CDR2 is YYNGEE in the germline V gene. V lost 3 bases and J lost 4, with 7 bases in between. Generated by immunoSEQ multiplex PCR, the TCRdb table keeps only in-frame clones and is missing some. The sample holds some 96,000 clones; approximately 87% are singletons and the top ten take more than 15%. This TCR was recovered from an adult in good health. V is TRBV9 and J is TRBJ1-2; tentatively, D is TRBD1 (5 bases). This specimen was peripheral blood, taken on day 0 of AZD1222 vaccination. The DNA for the CDR3 is TGTGCCAGCAGCGACGACAGCTATGGCTACACCTTC. It yields the protein CASSDDSYGYTF. Complete variable domain (other parts from reference TRBV9 and TRBJ1-2): DSGVTQTPKHLITATGQRVTLRCSPRSGDLSVYWYQQSLDQGLQFLIQYYNGEERAKGNILERFSAQQFPDLHSELNLSSLELGDSALYFCASSDDSYGYTFGSGTRLTVV.